The clone carrying this TCR beta chain counts as medium-sized (0.01 to 0.1%). Its matching antigen is unknown. This specimen belongs to a study of immune evolution from preneoplasia to lung adenocarcinoma. Findings and caveats of the study: Highest clonality occurred in KRAS-mutant, not EGFR-mutant or double wild-type, nodules.

The germline V gene encodes CDR1 SGHTA and CDR2 FQGNSA. J lost 4 bases, V lost 4 bases, and 3 bases had no gene match. CDR3 length: 14 amino acids. The protocol was immunoSEQ multiplex PCR, while the TCRdb copy is restricted to in-frame clones and leaves out a portion. This table holds about 26,000 clones, roughly 70% found once. This chain connects TRBV7-2 to TRBJ2-7, with 11 bases that match TRBD2. This TCR was sampled from a person between 55 and 70 years old with invasive lung adenocarcinoma. Some clones in this sample may be carry-over from other donors' samples. The sample consisted of FFPE invasive lung adenocarcinoma tissue. CDR3 loop: CASSSSSGRYEQYF. In nucleotides, the CDR3 is TGTGCCAGCAGCTCGTCTAGCGGGAGGTACGAGCAGTACTTC. Full variable domain (missing parts from reference TRBV7-2 and TRBJ2-7): GAGVSQSPSNKVTEKGKDVELRCDPISGHTALYWYRQSLGQGLEFLIYFQGNSAPDKSGLPSDRFSAERTGGSVSTLTIQRTQQEDSAVYLCASSSSSGRYEQYFGPGTRLTVT.